This TCR beta chain was documented in a study of control samples from healthy donors and cancer patients. Assay: immunoSEQ multiplex PCR; the TCRdb copy retains only in-frame clones and omits some. The repertoire has just over 20,000 clones, approximately 81% of them found once; the top ten carry approximately 25%. This CDR3 has 15 residues. CDR1 is SNHLY and CDR2 is FYNNEI in the germline V gene. Trimming took off 2 bases at V and 4 bases at J, with 14 bases between the two ends. The genes are TRBV2 and TRBJ1-2; possibly TRBD1 for D (5 bases). This sequence was found in a man between 60 and 75 years old with colorectal cancer. Material for sequencing was PBMCs. The CDR3: CASSERQLLIYGYTF. The CDR3, as DNA: TGTGCCAGCAGTGAACGACAGCTCCTAATCTATGGCTACACCTTC.